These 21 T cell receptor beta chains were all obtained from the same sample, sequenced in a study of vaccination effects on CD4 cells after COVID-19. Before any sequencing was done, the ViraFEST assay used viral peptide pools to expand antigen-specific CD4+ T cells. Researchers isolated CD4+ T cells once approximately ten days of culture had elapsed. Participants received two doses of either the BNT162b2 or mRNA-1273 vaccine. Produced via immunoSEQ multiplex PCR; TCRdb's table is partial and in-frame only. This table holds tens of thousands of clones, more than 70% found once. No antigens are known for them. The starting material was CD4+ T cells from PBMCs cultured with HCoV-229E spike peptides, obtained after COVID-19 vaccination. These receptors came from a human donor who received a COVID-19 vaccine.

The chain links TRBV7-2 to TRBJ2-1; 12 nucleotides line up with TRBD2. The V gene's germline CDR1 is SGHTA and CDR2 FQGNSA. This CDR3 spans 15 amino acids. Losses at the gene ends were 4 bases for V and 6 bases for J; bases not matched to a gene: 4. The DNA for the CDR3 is TGTGCCAGCAGCTCTATGGGACTAGCGGGCAATGAGCAGTTCTTC. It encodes CASSSMGLAGNEQFF.

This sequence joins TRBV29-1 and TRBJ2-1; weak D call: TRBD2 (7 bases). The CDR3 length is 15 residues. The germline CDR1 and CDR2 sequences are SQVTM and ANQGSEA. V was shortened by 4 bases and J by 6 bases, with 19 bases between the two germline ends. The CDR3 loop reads CSVAARGRGGNEQFF. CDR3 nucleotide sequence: TGCAGCGTTGCAGCGCGGGGGCGGGGTGGCAATGAGCAGTTCTTC.

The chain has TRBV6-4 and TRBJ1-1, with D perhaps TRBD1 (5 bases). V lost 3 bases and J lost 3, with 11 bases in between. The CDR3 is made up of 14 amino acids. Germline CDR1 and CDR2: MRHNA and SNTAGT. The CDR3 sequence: CASSESGLYTEAFF. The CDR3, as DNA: TGTGCCAGCAGTGAGTCAGGGTTATACACTGAAGCTTTCTTT.

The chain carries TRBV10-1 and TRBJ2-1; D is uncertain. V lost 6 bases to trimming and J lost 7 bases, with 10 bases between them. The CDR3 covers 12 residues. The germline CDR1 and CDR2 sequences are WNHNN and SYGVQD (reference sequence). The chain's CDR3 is CASSRLGNEQFF. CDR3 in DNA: TGCGCCAGCAGCCGGCTAGGGAATGAGCAGTTCTTC.

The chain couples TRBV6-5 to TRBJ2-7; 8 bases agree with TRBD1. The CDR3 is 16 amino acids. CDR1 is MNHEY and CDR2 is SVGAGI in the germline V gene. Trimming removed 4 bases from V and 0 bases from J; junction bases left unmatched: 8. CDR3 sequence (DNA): TGTGCCAGCAGTTTCCTCAGGGGGCGAAGCTCCTACGAGCAGTACTTC. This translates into CASSFLRGRSSYEQYF.

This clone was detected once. CDR3 region: CATSDSNVKPQHF. The CDR3 DNA reads as TGTGCCACCAGTGATTCCAATGTTAAGCCCCAGCATTTT. This chain links TRBV24-1 with TRBJ1-5; D remains unclear. V shed 2 bases and J shed 8 bases, with 9 bases lying between them. This CDR3 region has 13 residues. Per the germline V gene, CDR1 is KGHDR and CDR2 is SFDVKD.

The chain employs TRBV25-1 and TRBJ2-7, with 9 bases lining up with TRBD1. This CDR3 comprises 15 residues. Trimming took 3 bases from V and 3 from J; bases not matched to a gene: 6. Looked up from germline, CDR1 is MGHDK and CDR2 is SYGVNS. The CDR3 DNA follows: TGTGCCAGCAGTGAGTCCGGGACAGGGTACTACGAGCAGTACTTC. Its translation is CASSESGTGYYEQYF.

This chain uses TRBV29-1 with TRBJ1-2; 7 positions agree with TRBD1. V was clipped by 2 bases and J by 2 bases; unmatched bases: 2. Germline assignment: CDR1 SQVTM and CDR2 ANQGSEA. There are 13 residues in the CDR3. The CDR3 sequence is CSVEPGQNYGYTF. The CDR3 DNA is TGCAGCGTTGAACCGGGACAGAACTATGGCTACACCTTC. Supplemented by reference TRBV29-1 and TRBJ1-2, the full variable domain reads SAVISQKPSRDICQRGTSLTIQCQVDSQVTMMFWYRQQPGQSLTLIATANQGSEATYESGFVIDKFPISRPNLTFSTLTVSNMSPEDSSIYLCSVEPGQNYGYTFGSGTRLTVV.

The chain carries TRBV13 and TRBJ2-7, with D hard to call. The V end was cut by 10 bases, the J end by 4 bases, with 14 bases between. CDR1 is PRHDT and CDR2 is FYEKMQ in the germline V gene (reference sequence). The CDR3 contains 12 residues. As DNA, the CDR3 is TGTGCCACCAAGGGATCGGTTTACGAGCAGTACTTC. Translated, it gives CATKGSVYEQYF.

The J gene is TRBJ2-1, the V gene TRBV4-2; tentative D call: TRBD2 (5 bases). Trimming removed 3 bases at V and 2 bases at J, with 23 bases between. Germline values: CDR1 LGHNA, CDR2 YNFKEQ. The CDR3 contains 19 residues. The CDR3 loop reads CASSHPLRAEMRTYNEQFF. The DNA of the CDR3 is TGTGCCAGCAGCCATCCCCTGCGGGCGGAAATGAGGACCTACAATGAGCAGTTCTTC.

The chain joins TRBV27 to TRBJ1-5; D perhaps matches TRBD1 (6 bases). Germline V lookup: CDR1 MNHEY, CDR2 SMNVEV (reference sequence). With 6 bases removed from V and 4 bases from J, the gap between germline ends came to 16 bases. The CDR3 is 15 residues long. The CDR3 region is CASRTTGHNNQPQHF. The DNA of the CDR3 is TGTGCCAGCAGGACGACGGGACACAATAATCAGCCCCAGCATTTT.

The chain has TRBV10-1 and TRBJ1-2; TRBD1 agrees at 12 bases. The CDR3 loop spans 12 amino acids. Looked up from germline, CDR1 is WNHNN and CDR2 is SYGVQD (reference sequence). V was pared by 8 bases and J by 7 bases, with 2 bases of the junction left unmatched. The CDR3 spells CASGDRGLGYTF. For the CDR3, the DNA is TGCGCCAGCGGGGACAGGGGGCTTGGCTACACCTTC.

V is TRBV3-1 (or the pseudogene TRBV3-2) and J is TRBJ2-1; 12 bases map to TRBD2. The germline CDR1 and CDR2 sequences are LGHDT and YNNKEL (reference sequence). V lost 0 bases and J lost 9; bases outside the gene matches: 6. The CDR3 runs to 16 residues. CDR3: CASSQDLAGGPGEQFF. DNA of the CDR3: TGTGCCAGCAGCCAAGATCTAGCGGGAGGGCCCGGTGAGCAGTTCTTC.

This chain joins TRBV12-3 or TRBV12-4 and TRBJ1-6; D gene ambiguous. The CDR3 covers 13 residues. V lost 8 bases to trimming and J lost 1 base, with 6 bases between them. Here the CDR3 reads CASWESYNSPLHF. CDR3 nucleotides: TGTGCCAGCTGGGAATCCTATAATTCACCCCTCCACTTT.

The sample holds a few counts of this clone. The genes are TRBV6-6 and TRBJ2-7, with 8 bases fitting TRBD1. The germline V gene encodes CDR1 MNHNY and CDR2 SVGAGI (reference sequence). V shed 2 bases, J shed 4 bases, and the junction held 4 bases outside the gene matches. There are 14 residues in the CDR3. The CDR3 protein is CASSYPGQAYEQYF. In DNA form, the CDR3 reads TGTGCCAGCAGTTACCCGGGACAGGCATACGAGCAGTACTTC.

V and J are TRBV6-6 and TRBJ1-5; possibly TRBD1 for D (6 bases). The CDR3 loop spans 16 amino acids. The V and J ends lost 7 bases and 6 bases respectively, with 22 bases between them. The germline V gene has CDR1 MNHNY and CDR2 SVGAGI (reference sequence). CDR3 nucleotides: TGTGCCAGCACTACATCAGGGGCTTTAAGCGGTCAGCCCCAGCATTTT. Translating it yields CASTTSGALSGQPQHF.

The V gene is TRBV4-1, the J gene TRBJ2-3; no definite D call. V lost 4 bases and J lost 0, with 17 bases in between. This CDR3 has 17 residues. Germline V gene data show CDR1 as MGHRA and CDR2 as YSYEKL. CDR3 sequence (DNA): TGCGCCAGCAGCCCGAAATACGTACTTCCTAGCACAGATACGCAGTATTTT. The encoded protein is CASSPKYVLPSTDTQYF.

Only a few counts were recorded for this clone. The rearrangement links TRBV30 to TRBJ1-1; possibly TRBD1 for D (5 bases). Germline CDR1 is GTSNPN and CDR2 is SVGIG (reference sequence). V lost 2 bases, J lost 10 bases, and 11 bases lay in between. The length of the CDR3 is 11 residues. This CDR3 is CAWSTTGGAFF. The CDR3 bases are TGTGCCTGGAGTACTACAGGTGGAGCTTTCTTT.

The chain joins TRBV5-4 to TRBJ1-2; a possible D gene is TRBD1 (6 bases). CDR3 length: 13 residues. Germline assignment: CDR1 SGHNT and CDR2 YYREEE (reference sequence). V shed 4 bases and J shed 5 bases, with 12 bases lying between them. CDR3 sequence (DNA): TGTGCCAGCAGCCAGACAGGACCTTATGGCTACACCTTC. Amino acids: CASSQTGPYGYTF.

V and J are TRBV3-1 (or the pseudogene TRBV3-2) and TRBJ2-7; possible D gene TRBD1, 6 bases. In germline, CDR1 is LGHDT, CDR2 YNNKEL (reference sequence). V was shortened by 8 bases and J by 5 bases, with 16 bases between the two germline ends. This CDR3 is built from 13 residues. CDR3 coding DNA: TGTGCCAGCCAACGTGCAGGGGTGCACGAGCAGTACTTC. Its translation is CASQRAGVHEQYF.

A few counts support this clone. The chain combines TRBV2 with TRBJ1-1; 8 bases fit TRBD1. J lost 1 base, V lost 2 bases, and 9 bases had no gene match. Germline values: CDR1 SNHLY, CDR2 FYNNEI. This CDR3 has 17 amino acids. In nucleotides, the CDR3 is TGTGCCAGCAGTGAATCGGGAGGACAGGGCTGGAACACTGAAGCTTTCTTT. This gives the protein CASSESGGQGWNTEAFF.